This T cell receptor beta chain was recorded in a study of OX40 agonist ivuxolimab in advanced cancers. Whole-study findings and limits: Also present in some nonresponders was a low level of normalized T-cell clonal expansion. Among the lowest peripheral clonal expansion occurred in 0.1-3.0 mg/kg partial responders. There was clonal expansion of CD4+ and CD8+ blood T cells by week 6 at 0.1 to 3.0 mg/kg.

The germline gives CDR1 LNHDA, CDR2 SQIVND (reference sequence). The CDR3 runs 13 residues. V dropped 2 bases and J dropped 1 base, with 5 bases sitting between them. Using immunoSEQ multiplex PCR, the repertoire was profiled, and TCRdb retains in-frame clones only, with some absent. The profile shows approximately 50,000 clones, 88% of them singletons. A word on this clone: The antigen is undetermined.

The chain combines TRBV19 with TRBJ2-5; unclear D gene. Sample: CD4+ or CD8+ T cells sorted from blood, taken in a trial of the OX40 agonist ivuxolimab. This clonotype was obtained from an adult with an advanced solid tumor such as melanoma, head and neck, liver or kidney cancer. The CDR3: CASSITSQETQYF. CDR3 nucleotide sequence: TGTGCCAGTAGTATAACAAGCCAAGAGACCCAGTACTTC.